This is a list of T cell receptor beta chains from one sample in a study of blood T cells in healthy people across ages. TCRdb re-called the 5' RACE reads with MiXCR, one entry per CDR3 protein. The sample has about 800,000 distinct CDR3 sequences, 20% to 30% seen once. A further study also used this sample, focusing on T cells of mothers and their children.

The sequencing sample was made of blood. Source of these receptors: a boy aged 5-17 years in good health. Both conserved end residues are part of each CDR3. A D gene is named only where the DNA matches it firmly. Clone size is shown for a subset of rows, as once, few, many or a class of expanded clone.

CDR3: CASSLTQGDEQFF
DNA: TGCGCCAGCAGCTTAACTCAGGGGGATGAGCAGTTCTTC
D: TRBD1
J: TRBJ2-1
size: -
V: TRBV4-3

CDR3: CASSQARDRTHEQYF
DNA: TGCGCCAGTAGCCAAGCCAGGGACAGAACCCACGAGCAGTACTTC
D: TRBD1
J: TRBJ2-7
size: -
V: TRBV4-3

CDR3: CSGNQGWNEQFF
DNA: TGCAGCGGCAATCAGGGGTGGAATGAGCAGTTCTTC
D: -
J: TRBJ2-1
size: -
V: TRBV29-1

CDR3: CASSSGLAGVDTQYF
DNA: TGTGCCAGCAGCTCCGGACTAGCGGGGGTAGATACGCAGTATTTT
D: TRBD2
J: TRBJ2-3
size: few
V: TRBV7-3

CDR3: CASSYRQGYDQPQHF
DNA: TGTGCCAGCAGTTATAGACAGGGGTACGATCAGCCCCAGCATTTT
D: TRBD1
J: TRBJ1-5
size: few
V: TRBV6-2/TRBV6-3

CDR3: CASSEYRRDEKLFF
DNA: TGTGCCAGCAGTGAGTACAGAAGAGATGAAAAACTGTTTTTT
D: -
J: TRBJ1-4
size: few
V: TRBV2

CDR3: CASRTFGLAGGNEQFF
DNA: TGTGCCAGCAGGACCTTTGGGCTAGCGGGCGGCAATGAGCAGTTCTTC
D: TRBD2
J: TRBJ2-1
size: once
V: TRBV3-1

CDR3: CSVPSGSGYEQFF
DNA: TGCAGCGTCCCTAGCGGGAGTGGCTATGAGCAGTTCTTC
D: TRBD2
J: TRBJ2-1
size: few
V: TRBV29-1

CDR3: CSARQGSSYEQYF
DNA: TGCAGTGCTAGACAGGGGTCTTCCTACGAGCAGTACTTC
D: -
J: TRBJ2-7
size: many
V: TRBV20-1

CDR3: CASRPQGADEQYF
DNA: TGTGCCAGCAGACCACAGGGGGCCGACGAGCAGTACTTC
D: TRBD1
J: TRBJ2-7
size: -
V: TRBV27

CDR3: CASSLSPHGQGLVTAYEQYF
DNA: TGCGCCAGCAGCCTTAGCCCCCACGGACAGGGGCTTGTGACGGCCTACGAGCAGTACTTC
D: TRBD1
J: TRBJ2-7
size: -
V: TRBV4-3

CDR3: CASSLRRQQPQHF
DNA: TGTGCCAGCAGCTTAAGGCGGCAACAGCCCCAGCATTTT
D: -
J: TRBJ1-5
size: -
V: TRBV7-2

CDR3: CASSPGAGQDNEKLFF
DNA: TGTGCCAGCTCACCGGGGGCCGGACAGGACAATGAAAAACTGTTTTTT
D: TRBD1
J: TRBJ1-4
size: -
V: TRBV18

CDR3: CADFMRDRSLSPGNTIYF
DNA: TGTGCCGACTTTATGCGGGACAGGTCCCTTTCCCCTGGAAACACCATATATTTT
D: TRBD1
J: TRBJ1-3
size: -
V: TRBV28

CDR3: CSVPSGPYGYTF
DNA: TGCAGCGTTCCCTCAGGGCCCTATGGCTACACCTTC
D: -
J: TRBJ1-2
size: few
V: TRBV29-1

CDR3: CASSYRGSGYEQYF
DNA: TGTGCCAGCAGTTACCGAGGATCTGGCTACGAGCAGTACTTC
D: -
J: TRBJ2-7
size: -
V: TRBV6-2/TRBV6-3

CDR3: CASSLVTGGGLDEQYF
DNA: TGTGCCAGCAGCTTAGTAACAGGGGGAGGTTTGGACGAGCAGTACTTC
D: TRBD1
J: TRBJ2-7
size: -
V: TRBV7-9

CDR3: CSVLTTGGDTQYF
DNA: TGCAGCGTGTTGACTACCGGGGGAGATACGCAGTATTTT
D: -
J: TRBJ2-3
size: -
V: TRBV29-1

CDR3: CASSELDRRYNEQFF
DNA: TGTGCCAGCAGTGAACTTGACAGACGCTACAATGAGCAGTTCTTC
D: -
J: TRBJ2-1
size: -
V: TRBV6-1

CDR3: CASSPYSGGTGELFF
DNA: TGTGCCAGCAGCCCTTATAGCGGGGGCACCGGGGAGCTGTTTTTT
D: TRBD2
J: TRBJ2-2
size: few
V: TRBV7-2

CDR3: CASRPEWGETQYF
DNA: TGTGCCAGCAGACCGGAGTGGGGAGAGACCCAGTACTTC
D: -
J: TRBJ2-5
size: -
V: TRBV28

CDR3: CASSISGRTGEQFF
DNA: TGTGCCAGCAGCATATCCGGGAGAACGGGTGAGCAGTTCTTC
D: -
J: TRBJ2-1
size: -
V: TRBV7-2

CDR3: CASVLRGSTF
DNA: TGTGCTTCTGTCCTTCGTGGGTCGACCTTC
D: -
J: TRBJ1-2
size: -
V: TRBV7-2

CDR3: CASSQNRDTNSPLHF
DNA: TGTGCCAGCAGCCAGAACCGGGACACCAATTCACCCCTCCACTTT
D: -
J: TRBJ1-6
size: -
V: TRBV3-1

CDR3: CSAIGTARANSPLHF
DNA: TGCAGTGCTATCGGGACAGCAAGGGCGAATTCACCCCTCCACTTT
D: TRBD1
J: TRBJ1-6
size: -
V: TRBV20-1

CDR3: CAWRRDSPEQYF
DNA: TGTGCCTGGAGGAGGGACAGTCCCGAGCAGTACTTC
D: TRBD1
J: TRBJ2-7
size: -
V: TRBV30

CDR3: CASSIAQFYYGYTF
DNA: TGTGCCAGTAGTATCGCCCAGTTCTACTATGGCTACACCTTC
D: -
J: TRBJ1-2
size: -
V: TRBV19

CDR3: CASSQEGTSANEQFF
DNA: TGCGCCAGCAGCCAAGAGGGGACTAGCGCAAATGAGCAGTTCTTC
D: TRBD2
J: TRBJ2-1
size: -
V: TRBV4-3

CDR3: CASLGTLDNQPQHF
DNA: TGTGCCAGTCTCGGGACATTAGACAATCAGCCCCAGCATTTT
D: -
J: TRBJ1-5
size: -
V: TRBV28

CDR3: CSVEGEGLLVNEQFF
DNA: TGCAGCGTTGAAGGGGAAGGGTTGTTGGTCAATGAGCAGTTCTTC
D: -
J: TRBJ2-1
size: few
V: TRBV29-1

CDR3: CASSLYGGLYNEQFF
DNA: TGTGCCAGCAGCTTATACGGCGGATTATACAATGAGCAGTTCTTC
D: -
J: TRBJ2-1
size: -
V: TRBV11-2

CDR3: CASSVGTVQETQYF
DNA: TGTGCCAGCAGCGTCGGGACTGTTCAAGAGACCCAGTACTTC
D: -
J: TRBJ2-5
size: -
V: TRBV9

CDR3: CASTETTGELFF
DNA: TGTGCCAGCACTGAGACAACCGGGGAGCTGTTTTTT
D: -
J: TRBJ2-2
size: many
V: TRBV28

CDR3: CASTPFGGITTDTQYF
DNA: TGTGCCAGCACCCCTTTTGGCGGGATAACCACAGATACGCAGTATTTT
D: -
J: TRBJ2-3
size: -
V: TRBV7-2

CDR3: CASRPSGASYNEQFF
DNA: TGTGCCAGCAGACCTAGCGGGGCCTCCTACAATGAGCAGTTCTTC
D: TRBD2
J: TRBJ2-1
size: few
V: TRBV6-2/TRBV6-3

CDR3: CASSQDRRQGPDTQYF
DNA: TGCGCCAGCAGCCAAGATCGGCGGCAGGGGCCCGATACGCAGTATTTT
D: -
J: TRBJ2-3
size: -
V: TRBV4-3

CDR3: CASSYIGAVETQYF
DNA: TGCGCCAGCAGCTACATAGGAGCGGTTGAGACCCAGTACTTC
D: -
J: TRBJ2-5
size: -
V: TRBV4-1

CDR3: CATSSPGTETYGYTF
DNA: TGTGCCACCAGTAGCCCGGGGACGGAGACCTATGGCTACACCTTC
D: -
J: TRBJ1-2
size: few
V: TRBV24-1

CDR3: CASSEKRDRVDEQFF
DNA: TGTGCCAGCAGTGAGAAGAGGGACAGGGTCGATGAGCAGTTCTTC
D: TRBD1
J: TRBJ2-1
size: few
V: TRBV2

CDR3: CSVLASGRSYNEQFF
DNA: TGCAGCGTTCTGGCTAGCGGGCGTTCCTACAATGAGCAGTTCTTC
D: TRBD2
J: TRBJ2-1
size: -
V: TRBV29-1

CDR3: CASSLDGLFTDTQYF
DNA: TGCGCCAGCAGCTTGGACGGACTTTTCACAGATACGCAGTATTTT
D: -
J: TRBJ2-3
size: -
V: TRBV5-1

CDR3: CSAKKGVSYNSPLHF
DNA: TGCAGTGCTAAAAAGGGAGTCTCCTATAATTCACCCCTCCACTTT
D: -
J: TRBJ1-6
size: few
V: TRBV20-1

CDR3: CASSLRRGDGYTF
DNA: TGTGCCAGCAGTTTACGCAGGGGCGACGGCTACACCTTC
D: -
J: TRBJ1-2
size: few
V: TRBV12-3/TRBV12-4

CDR3: CASSVGVGPAKNIQYF
DNA: TGTGCCAGCAGCGTAGGGGTGGGTCCGGCCAAAAACATTCAGTACTTC
D: -
J: TRBJ2-4
size: -
V: TRBV9

CDR3: CASSLAISGRASEQFF
DNA: TGTGCCAGCAGCTTAGCCATAAGCGGGAGGGCCTCTGAGCAGTTCTTC
D: TRBD2
J: TRBJ2-1
size: -
V: TRBV7-9

CDR3: CSANLGPFLLLGNEQFF
DNA: TGCAGTGCAAATCTCGGGCCCTTTCTACTTCTCGGCAATGAGCAGTTCTTC
D: -
J: TRBJ2-1
size: few
V: TRBV20-1

CDR3: CSVGGGSSYEQYF
DNA: TGCAGCGTGGGGGGAGGGAGCTCCTACGAGCAGTACTTC
D: TRBD2
J: TRBJ2-7
size: few
V: TRBV29-1

CDR3: CASSQRGGANEKLFF
DNA: TGTGCCAGCAGCCAGAGGGGGGGAGCTAATGAAAAACTGTTTTTT
D: -
J: TRBJ1-4
size: few
V: TRBV7-2

CDR3: CASSLSVYEQYF
DNA: TGTGCCAGCAGCTTGTCTGTCTACGAGCAGTACTTC
D: -
J: TRBJ2-7
size: many
V: TRBV5-6

CDR3: CASSPFSGVVAGELFF
DNA: TGTGCCAGTAGCCCTTTTAGCGGGGTGGTCGCCGGGGAGCTGTTTTTT
D: TRBD2
J: TRBJ2-2
size: -
V: TRBV19

CDR3: CASSPETGVDETQYF
DNA: TGCGCCAGCAGCCCAGAGACAGGGGTGGACGAGACCCAGTACTTC
D: TRBD1
J: TRBJ2-5
size: few
V: TRBV4-3

CDR3: CASSNPDRSTYEQYF
DNA: TGTGCCAGCAGTAATCCGGACAGATCCACCTACGAGCAGTACTTC
D: -
J: TRBJ2-7
size: many
V: TRBV6-6

CDR3: CASSGRQGLNQPQHF
DNA: TGTGCCAGCAGTGGGCGACAGGGCTTAAATCAGCCCCAGCATTTT
D: TRBD1
J: TRBJ1-5
size: few
V: TRBV2

CDR3: CASSLLLAGGTPYEQYF
DNA: TGTGCCAGCAGCTTACTTTTAGCGGGAGGGACGCCCTACGAGCAGTACTTC
D: TRBD2
J: TRBJ2-7
size: -
V: TRBV7-2

CDR3: CAFDGGYTF
DNA: TGTGCCTTTGATGGCGGCTACACCTTC
D: -
J: TRBJ1-2
size: -
V: TRBV30